This T cell receptor (beta chain) was retrieved from a study of T cell clones after liver transplantation. Germline CDR1 is MNHEY and CDR2 is SVGAGI. The CDR3 sequence is 16 residues long. J gave up 5 bases and V 2 bases, and 7 bases lay outside the gene matches. Sequencing used immunoSEQ multiplex PCR; TCRdb keeps in-frame clones, though not all of them. The profile covers under 130,000 clones, with about 81% appearing a single time and about 3% taken by the ten largest. This chain joins TRBV6-5 and TRBJ2-1; 9 bases fit TRBD1. Sequencing used CD4+ T cells from blood, obtained around 44 months after liver transplant. The clonotype comes from a human patient who received a liver transplant. Some T cells may be supplied by the graft donor. CDR3 amino acids: CASSYPDRGMNNEQFF. CDR3 DNA: TGTGCCAGCAGTTACCCAGACAGGGGGATGAACAATGAGCAGTTCTTC.